This T cell receptor beta chain emerged from a study of OX40 agonist ivuxolimab in advanced cancers. Generated by immunoSEQ multiplex PCR, the TCRdb table keeps only in-frame clones and is missing some. The repertoire holds about 46,000 clones, approximately 88% seen once, with 14% in the top ten. This clone was recorded a few times. The CDR3 loop spans 12 amino acids. Germline values: CDR1 SNHLY, CDR2 FYNNEI. The V and J ends lost 6 bases and 6 bases respectively, with 12 bases between them. This TCR was sampled from an adult with an advanced solid tumor such as melanoma, head and neck, liver or kidney cancer. Specimen: CD4+ or CD8+ T cells sorted from blood, collected in a trial of the OX40 agonist ivuxolimab. V usage is TRBV2 and J usage is TRBJ2-7; the D gene is possibly TRBD2 (5 bases). The DNA for the CDR3 is TGTGCCAGCAGCCTAATTCGGGGCGAGCAGTACTTC. Translated, it gives CASSLIRGEQYF. The complete variable domain, with remaining parts taken from reference TRBV2 and TRBJ2-7, reads EPEVTQTPSHQVTQMGQEVILRCVPISNHLYFYWYRQILGQKVEFLVSFYNNEISEKSEIFDDQFSVERPDGSNFTLKIRSTKLEDSAMYFCASSLIRGEQYFGPGTRLTVT.